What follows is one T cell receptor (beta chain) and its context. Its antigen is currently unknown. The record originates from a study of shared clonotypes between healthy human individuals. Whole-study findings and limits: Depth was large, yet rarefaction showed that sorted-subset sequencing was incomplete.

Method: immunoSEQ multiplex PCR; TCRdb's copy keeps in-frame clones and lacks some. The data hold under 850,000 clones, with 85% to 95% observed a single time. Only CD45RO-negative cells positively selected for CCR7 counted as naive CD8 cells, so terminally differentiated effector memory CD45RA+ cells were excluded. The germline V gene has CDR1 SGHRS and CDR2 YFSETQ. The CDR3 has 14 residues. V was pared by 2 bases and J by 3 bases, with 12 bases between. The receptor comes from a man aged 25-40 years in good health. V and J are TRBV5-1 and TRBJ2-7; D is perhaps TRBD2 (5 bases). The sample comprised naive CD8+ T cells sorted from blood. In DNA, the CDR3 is TGCGCCAGCAGCTTCTTAAGCGGAAACTACGAGCAGTACTTC. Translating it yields CASSFLSGNYEQYF.